This T cell receptor (beta chain) was captured in a study of T cell repertoires in cytomegalovirus infection. Study outcomes and limitations: Pooled public TCR beta family frequency picked out CMV carriers with the relevant HLA.

There are many counts of this clonotype. The antigen remains undetermined. TCRdb reanalysed the reads using MiXCR and keeps one entry per CDR3 protein. The sample yields roughly 920,000 distinct CDR3 sequences, around 32% seen once. Losses at the gene ends were 4 bases for V and 0 bases for J; bases not matched to a gene: 5. The CDR3 is 15 residues long. Per the germline V gene, CDR1 is SGHVS and CDR2 is FQNEAQ. This TCR derives from a human donor in good health (CMV status not recorded). Some clones in this sample may be carry-over from other donors' samples. The chain couples TRBV7-8 to TRBJ2-5; 7 positions agree with TRBD1. The starting material was cultured CD8+ T cells from PBMCs, obtained from culture after CMV antigen stimulation. CDR3 DNA: TGTGCCAGCAGCTCATCAGACAGGGACCAAGAGACCCAGTACTTC. Amino acids: CASSSSDRDQETQYF.